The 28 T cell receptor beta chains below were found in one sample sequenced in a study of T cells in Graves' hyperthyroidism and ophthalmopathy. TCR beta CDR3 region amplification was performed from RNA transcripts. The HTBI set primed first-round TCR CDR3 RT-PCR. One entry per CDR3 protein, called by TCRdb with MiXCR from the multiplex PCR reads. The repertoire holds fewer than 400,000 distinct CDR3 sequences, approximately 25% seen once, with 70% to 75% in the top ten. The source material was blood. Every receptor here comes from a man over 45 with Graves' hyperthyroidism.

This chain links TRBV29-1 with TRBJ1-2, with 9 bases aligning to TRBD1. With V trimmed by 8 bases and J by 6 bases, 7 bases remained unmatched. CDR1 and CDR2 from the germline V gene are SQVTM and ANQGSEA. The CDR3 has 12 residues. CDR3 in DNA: TGCAGCTCCGGGACAGGGACTCATGGCTACACCTTC. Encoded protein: CSSGTGTHGYTF.

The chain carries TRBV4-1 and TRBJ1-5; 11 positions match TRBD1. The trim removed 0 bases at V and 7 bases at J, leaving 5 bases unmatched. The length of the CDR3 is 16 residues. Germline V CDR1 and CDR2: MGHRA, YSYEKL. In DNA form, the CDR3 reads TGCGCCAGCAGCCAAGATGGACAGGGGGCTCGCCAGCCCCAGCATTTT. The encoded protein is CASSQDGQGARQPQHF.

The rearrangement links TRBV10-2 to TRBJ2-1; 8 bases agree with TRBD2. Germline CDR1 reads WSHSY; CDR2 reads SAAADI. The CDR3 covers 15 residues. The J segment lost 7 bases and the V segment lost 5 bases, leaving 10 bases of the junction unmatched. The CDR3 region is CASSLLGGEKNEQFF. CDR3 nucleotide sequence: TGCGCCAGCAGTCTCCTCGGGGGGGAAAAGAATGAGCAGTTCTTC.

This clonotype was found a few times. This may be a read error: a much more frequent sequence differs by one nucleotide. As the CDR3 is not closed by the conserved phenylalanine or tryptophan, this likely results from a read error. The CDR3 bases are TGTGCCAGCAGCTGGGGACTTGACTACGAGCAGTACCTC. Encoded protein: CASSWGLDYEQYL. The chain employs TRBV11-2 and TRBJ2-7, with D tentatively TRBD2 (6 bases). Between the trimmed V and J ends, which lost 4 bases and 3 bases, there was a span of 10 bases. The CDR3 is 13 residues long. In germline, CDR1 is SGHAT, CDR2 FQNNGV.

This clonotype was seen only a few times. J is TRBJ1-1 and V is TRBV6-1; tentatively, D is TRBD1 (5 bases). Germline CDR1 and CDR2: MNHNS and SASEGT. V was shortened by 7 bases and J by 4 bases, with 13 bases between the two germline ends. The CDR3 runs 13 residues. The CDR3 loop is CASNGDGGTEAFF. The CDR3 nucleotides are TGTGCCAGCAATGGGGATGGGGGCACTGAAGCTTTCTTT.

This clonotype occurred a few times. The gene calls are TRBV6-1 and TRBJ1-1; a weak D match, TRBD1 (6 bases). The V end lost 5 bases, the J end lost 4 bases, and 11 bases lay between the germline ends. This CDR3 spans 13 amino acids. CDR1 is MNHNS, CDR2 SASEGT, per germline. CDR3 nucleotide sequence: TGTGCCAGCAGTAGAACAGGGCTCACTGAAGCTTTCTTT. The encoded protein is CASSRTGLTEAFF.

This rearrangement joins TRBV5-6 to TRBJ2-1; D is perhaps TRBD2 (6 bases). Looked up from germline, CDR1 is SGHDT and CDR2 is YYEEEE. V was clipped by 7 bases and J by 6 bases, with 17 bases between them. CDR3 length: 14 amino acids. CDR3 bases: TGTGCCAGCGAACGGGAGAGGCGGGCCAATGAGCAGTTCTTC. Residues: CASERERRANEQFF.

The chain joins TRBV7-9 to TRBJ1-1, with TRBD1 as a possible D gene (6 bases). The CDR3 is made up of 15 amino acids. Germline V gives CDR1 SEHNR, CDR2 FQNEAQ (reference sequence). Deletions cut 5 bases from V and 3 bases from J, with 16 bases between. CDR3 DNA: TGTGCCAGCAGCACTCGGGACAAGGGGGACACTGAAGCTTTCTTT. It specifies CASSTRDKGDTEAFF.

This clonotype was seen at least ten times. The DNA for the CDR3 is TGTGCCAGCAGCTTCGGACGGAACACTGAAGCTTTCTTT. It yields the protein CASSFGRNTEAFF. This rearrangement joins TRBV12-3 or TRBV12-4 to TRBJ1-1; D uncertain. This CDR3 spans 13 amino acids. The germline V and J ends were trimmed by 6 bases and 1 base, with 9 bases remaining between them.

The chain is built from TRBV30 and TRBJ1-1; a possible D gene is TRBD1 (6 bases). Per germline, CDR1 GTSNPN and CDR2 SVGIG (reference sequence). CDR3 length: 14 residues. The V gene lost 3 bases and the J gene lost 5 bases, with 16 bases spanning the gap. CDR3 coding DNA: TGTGCCTGGAGGGAGGACAGCCCGTGGACTGAAGCTTTCTTT. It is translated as CAWREDSPWTEAFF.

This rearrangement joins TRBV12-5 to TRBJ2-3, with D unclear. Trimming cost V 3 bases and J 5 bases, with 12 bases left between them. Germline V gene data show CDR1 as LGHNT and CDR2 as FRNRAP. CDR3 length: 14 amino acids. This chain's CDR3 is CASGFGNSGDTQYF. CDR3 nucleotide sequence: TGTGCTAGTGGTTTTGGTAATTCGGGAGATACGCAGTATTTT. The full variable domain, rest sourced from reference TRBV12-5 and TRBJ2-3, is DARVTQTPRHKVTEMGQEVTMRCQPILGHNTVFWYRQTMMQGLELLAYFRNRAPLDDSGMPKDRFSAEMPDATLATLKIQPSEPRDSAVYFCASGFGNSGDTQYFGPGTRLTVL.

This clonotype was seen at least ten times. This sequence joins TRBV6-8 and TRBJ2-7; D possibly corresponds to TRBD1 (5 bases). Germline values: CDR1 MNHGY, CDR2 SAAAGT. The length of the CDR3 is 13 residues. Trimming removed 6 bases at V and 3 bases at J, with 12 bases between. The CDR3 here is CASRTQRGYEQYF. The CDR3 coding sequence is TGTGCCAGCAGGACCCAAAGGGGCTACGAGCAGTACTTC.

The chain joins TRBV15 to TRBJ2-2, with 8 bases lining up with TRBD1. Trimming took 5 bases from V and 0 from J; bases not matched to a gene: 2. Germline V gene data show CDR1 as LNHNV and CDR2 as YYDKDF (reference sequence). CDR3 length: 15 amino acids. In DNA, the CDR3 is TGTGCCACCAGCTGGGACAGGACGAACACCGGGGAGCTGTTTTTT. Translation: CATSWDRTNTGELFF.

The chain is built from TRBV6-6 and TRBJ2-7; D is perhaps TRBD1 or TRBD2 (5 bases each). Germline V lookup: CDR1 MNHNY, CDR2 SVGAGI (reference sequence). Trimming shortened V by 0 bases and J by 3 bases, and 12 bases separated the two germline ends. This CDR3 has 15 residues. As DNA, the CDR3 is TGTGCCAGCAGTTACTCTTGGGGGAAAAACTACGAGCAGTACTTC. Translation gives CASSYSWGKNYEQYF.

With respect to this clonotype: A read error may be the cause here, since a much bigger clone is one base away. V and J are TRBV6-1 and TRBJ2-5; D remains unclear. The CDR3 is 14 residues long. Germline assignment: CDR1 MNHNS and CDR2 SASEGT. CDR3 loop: CASSERHSQEAQYF. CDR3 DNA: TGTGCCAGCAGTGAGAGACACAGCCAAGAGGCCCAGTACTTC.

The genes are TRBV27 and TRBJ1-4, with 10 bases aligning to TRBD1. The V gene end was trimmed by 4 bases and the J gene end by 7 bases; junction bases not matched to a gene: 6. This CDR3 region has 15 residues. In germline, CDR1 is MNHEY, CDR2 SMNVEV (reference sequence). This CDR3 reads CASSSTGTGAEKLFF. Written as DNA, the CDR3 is TGTGCCAGCAGTTCCACCGGGACAGGGGCTGAAAAACTGTTTTTT.

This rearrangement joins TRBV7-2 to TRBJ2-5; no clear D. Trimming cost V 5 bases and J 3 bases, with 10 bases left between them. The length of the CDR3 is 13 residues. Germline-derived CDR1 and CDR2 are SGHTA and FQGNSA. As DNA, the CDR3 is TGTGCCAGCAGCCTGCCCCCAGAAGAGACCCAGTACTTC. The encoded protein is CASSLPPEETQYF.

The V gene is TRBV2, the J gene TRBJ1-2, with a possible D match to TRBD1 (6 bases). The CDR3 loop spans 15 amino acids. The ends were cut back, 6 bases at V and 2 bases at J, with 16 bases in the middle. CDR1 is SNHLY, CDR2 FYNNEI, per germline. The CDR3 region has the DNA TGTGCCAGCAGGATAGGAGGGGGGGTGAACTATGGCTACACCTTC. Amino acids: CASRIGGGVNYGYTF.

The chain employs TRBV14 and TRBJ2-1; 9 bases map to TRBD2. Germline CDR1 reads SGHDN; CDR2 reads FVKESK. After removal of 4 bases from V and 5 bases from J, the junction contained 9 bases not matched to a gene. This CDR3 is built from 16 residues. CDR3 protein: CASSRGTSRPHNEQFF. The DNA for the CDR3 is TGTGCCAGCAGCCGAGGGACTAGCCGACCCCACAATGAGCAGTTCTTC.

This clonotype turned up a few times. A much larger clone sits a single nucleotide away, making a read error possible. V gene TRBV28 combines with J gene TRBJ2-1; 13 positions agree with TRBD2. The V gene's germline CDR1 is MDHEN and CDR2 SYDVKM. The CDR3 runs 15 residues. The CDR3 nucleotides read TGTGCCAGCAGTGAAAGACTAGCGGGAGGCAATGGGCAGTTCTTC. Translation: CASSERLAGGNGQFF.

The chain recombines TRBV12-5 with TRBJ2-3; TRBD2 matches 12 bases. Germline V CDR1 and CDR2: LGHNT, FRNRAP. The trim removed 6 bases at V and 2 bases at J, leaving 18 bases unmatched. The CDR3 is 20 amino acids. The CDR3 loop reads CASGAPGRPGTSGPTDTQYF. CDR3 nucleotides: TGTGCTAGTGGGGCGCCCGGACGGCCCGGGACTAGCGGGCCCACAGATACGCAGTATTTT.

The CDR3 nucleotides read TGTGCCACCGAACAGGGTGACGGGGGAAACACCATATATTTT. It translates to CATEQGDGGNTIYF. The chain is built from TRBV19 and TRBJ1-3, with D possibly being TRBD1 (6 bases). CDR1 and CDR2 (germline): LNHDA, SQIVND (reference sequence). The ends were cut back, 10 bases at V and 4 bases at J, with 17 bases in the middle. This CDR3 is 14 amino acids long.

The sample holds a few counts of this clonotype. CDR3 coding DNA: TGTGCCTGGAGCACACAGGGCTTCTACGAGCAGTACTTC. Translated, it gives CAWSTQGFYEQYF. This rearrangement joins TRBV30 to TRBJ2-7; a weak D match, TRBD1 (6 bases). From germline, CDR1 is GTSNPN and CDR2 SVGIG (reference sequence). V lost 3 bases and J lost 3, with 12 bases in between. The CDR3 length is 13 residues.

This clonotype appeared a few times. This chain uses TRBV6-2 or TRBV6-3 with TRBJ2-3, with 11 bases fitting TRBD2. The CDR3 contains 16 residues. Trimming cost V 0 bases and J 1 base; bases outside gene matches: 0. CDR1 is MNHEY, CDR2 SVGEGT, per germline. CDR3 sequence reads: CASSYSGLAGTDTQYF. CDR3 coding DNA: TGTGCCAGCAGTTACTCGGGACTAGCGGGCACAGATACGCAGTATTTT.

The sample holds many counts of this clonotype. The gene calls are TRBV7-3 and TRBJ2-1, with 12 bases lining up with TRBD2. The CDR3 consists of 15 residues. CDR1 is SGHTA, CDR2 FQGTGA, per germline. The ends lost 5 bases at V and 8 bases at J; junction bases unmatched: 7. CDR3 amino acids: CASSLLAGGPYEQFF. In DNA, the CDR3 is TGTGCCAGCAGCCTCCTAGCGGGAGGGCCGTATGAGCAGTTCTTC.

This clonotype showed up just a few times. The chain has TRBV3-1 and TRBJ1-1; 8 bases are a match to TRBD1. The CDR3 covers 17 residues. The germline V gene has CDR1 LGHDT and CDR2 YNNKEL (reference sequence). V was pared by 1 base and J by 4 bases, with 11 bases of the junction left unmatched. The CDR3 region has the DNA TGTGCCAGCAGCCAAGCTTCAGGGGGCCTCTTAGGCACTGAAGCTTTCTTT. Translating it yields CASSQASGGLLGTEAFF.

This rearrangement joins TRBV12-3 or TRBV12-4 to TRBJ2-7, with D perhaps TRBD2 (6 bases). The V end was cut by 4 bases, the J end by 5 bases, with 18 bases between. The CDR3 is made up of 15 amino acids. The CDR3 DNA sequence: TGTGCCAGCAGTTCGCCGGGAGAGCGGCGCGACGAGCAGTACTTC. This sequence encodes CASSSPGERRDEQYF.

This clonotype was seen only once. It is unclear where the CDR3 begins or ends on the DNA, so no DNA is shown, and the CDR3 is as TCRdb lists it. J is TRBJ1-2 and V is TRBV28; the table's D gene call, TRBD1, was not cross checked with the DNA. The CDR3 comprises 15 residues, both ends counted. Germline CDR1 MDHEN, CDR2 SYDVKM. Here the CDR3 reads CASSFFGQGAGDYTF.